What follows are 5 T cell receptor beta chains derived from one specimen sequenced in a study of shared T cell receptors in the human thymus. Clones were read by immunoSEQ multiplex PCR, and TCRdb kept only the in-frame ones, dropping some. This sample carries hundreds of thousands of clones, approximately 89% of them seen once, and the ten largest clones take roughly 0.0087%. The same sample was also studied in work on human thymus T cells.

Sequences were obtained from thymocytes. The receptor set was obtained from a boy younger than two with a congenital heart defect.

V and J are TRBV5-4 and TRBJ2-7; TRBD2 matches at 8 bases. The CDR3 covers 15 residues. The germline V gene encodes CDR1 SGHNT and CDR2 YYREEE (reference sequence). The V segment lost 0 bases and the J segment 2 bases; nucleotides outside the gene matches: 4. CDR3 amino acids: CASSLVPGGAYEQYF. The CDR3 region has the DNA TGTGCCAGCAGCTTGGTCCCCGGGGGGGCCTACGAGCAGTACTTC.

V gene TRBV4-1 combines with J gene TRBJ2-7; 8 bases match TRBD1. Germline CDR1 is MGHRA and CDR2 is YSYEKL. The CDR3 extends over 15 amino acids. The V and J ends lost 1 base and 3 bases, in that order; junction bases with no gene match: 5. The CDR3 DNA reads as TGCGCCAGCAGCCAAGCCGTGGACAGGGTCTACGAGCAGTACTTC. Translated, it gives CASSQAVDRVYEQYF.

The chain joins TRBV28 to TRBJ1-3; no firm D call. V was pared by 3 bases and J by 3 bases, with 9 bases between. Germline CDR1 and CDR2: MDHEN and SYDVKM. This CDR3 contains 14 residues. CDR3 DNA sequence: TGTGCCAGCAGTTTCGAGGAGCGTGGAAACACCATATATTTT. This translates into CASSFEERGNTIYF. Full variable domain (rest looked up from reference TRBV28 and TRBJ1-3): DVKVTQSSRYLVKRTGEKVFLECVQDMDHENMFWYRQDPGLGLRLIYFSYDVKMKEKGDIPEGYSVSREKKERFSLILESASTNQTSMYLCASSFEERGNTIYFGEGSWLTVV.

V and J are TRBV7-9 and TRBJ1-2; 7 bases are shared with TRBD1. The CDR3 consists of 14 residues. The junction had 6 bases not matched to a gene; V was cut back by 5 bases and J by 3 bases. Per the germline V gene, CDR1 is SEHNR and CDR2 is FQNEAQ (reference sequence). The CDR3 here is CASSVGTDHYGYTF. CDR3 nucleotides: TGTGCCAGCAGCGTCGGGACAGACCACTATGGCTACACCTTC.

CDR3 sequence (DNA): TGCAGCGTTGTCCTTAACTATGGCTACACCTTC. It translates to CSVVLNYGYTF. V and J are TRBV29-1 and TRBJ1-2; D is ambiguous. CDR1 and CDR2 (germline): SQVTM, ANQGSEA. CDR3 size: 11 residues. V was trimmed by 4 bases and J by 1 base, leaving 4 bases between them.